This TCR beta chain comes out of a study of blood T cell repertoires in COVID-19. Study details: Collection of acute and convalescent COVID-19 samples took place in the United States, Italy and Spain. PBMCs, B-cell-depleted T cells, or T cells were the source of the cDNA or gDNA that made up the material.

Germline CDR1 and CDR2: SGHDT and YYEEEE. J gave up 5 bases and V 4 bases, and 5 bases lay outside the gene matches. CDR3 length equals 16 residues. The repertoire was sequenced with immunoSEQ multiplex PCR; TCRdb's copy has only in-frame clones and lacks some. The sample yields hundreds of thousands of clones, 75% to 90% seen once. Participants came from about two dozen US areas, aged roughly 18 to 90 years. Each participant's cohort was designated according to participant-reported clinical history. The sequence came from a man younger than 30 who had recovered from COVID-19. This chain connects TRBV5-6 to TRBJ2-2; 13 bases match TRBD2. Sequenced: PBMCs or T cells enriched from blood (not recorded which). The CDR3 nucleotides are TGTGCCAGCAGCCCGCCGACTAGCGGGGGGACCGGGGAGCTGTTTTTT. It translates to CASSPPTSGGTGELFF.